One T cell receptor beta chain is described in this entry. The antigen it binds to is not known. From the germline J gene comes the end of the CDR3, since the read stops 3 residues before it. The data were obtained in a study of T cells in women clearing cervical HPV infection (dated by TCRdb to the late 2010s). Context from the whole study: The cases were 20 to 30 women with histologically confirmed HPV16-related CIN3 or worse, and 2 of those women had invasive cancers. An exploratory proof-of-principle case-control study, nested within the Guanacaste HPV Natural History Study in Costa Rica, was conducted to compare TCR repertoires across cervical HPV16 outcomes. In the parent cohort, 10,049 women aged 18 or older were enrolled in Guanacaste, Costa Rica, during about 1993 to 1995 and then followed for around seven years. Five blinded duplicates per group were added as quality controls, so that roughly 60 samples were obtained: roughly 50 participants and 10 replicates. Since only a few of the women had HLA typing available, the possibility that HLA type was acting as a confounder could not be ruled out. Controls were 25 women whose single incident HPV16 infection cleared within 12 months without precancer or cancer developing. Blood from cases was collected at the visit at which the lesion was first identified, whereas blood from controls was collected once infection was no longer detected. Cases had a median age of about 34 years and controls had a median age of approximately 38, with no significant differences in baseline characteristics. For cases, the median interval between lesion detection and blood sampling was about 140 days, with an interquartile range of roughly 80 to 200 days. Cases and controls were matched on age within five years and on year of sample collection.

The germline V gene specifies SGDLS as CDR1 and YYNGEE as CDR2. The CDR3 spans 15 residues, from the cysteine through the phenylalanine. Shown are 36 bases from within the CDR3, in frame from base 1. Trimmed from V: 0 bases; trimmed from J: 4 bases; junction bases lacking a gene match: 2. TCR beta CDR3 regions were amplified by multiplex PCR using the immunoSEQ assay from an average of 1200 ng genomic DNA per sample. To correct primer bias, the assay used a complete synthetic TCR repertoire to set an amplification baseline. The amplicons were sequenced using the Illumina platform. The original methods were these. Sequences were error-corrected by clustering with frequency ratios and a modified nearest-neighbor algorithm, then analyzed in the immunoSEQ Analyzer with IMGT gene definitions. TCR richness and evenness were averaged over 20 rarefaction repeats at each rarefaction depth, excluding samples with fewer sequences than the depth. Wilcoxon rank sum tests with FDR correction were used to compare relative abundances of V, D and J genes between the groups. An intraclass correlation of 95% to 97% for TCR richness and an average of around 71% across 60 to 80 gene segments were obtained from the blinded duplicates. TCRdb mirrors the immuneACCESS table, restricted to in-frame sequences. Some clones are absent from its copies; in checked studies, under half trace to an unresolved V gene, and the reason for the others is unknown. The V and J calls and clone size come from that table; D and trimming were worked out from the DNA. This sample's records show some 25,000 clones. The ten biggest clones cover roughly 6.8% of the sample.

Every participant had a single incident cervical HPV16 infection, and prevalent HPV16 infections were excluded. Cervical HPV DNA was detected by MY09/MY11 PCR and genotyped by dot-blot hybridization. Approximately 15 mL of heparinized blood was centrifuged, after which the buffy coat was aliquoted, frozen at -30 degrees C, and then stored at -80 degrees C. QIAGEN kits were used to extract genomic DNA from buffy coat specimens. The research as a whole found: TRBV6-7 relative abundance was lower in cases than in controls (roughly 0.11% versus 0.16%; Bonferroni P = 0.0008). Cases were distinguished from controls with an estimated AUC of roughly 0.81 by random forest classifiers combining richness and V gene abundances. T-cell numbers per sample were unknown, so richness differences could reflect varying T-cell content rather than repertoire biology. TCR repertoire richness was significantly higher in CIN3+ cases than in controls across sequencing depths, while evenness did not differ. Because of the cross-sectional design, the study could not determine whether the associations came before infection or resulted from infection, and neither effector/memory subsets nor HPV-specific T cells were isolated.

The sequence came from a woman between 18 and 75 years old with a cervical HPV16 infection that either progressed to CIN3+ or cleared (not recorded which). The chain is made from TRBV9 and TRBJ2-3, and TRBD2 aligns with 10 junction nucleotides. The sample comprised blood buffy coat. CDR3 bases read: TGTGCCAGCAGCGTAGTCGGGACTAGCGCAGATACG. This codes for CASSVVGTSADT. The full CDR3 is CASSVVGTSADTQYF. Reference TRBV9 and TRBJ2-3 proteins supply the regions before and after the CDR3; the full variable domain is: DSGVTQTPKHLITATGQRVTLRCSPRSGDLSVYWYQQSLDQGLQFLIQYYNGEERAKGNILERFSAQQFPDLHSELNLSSLELGDSALYFCASSVVGTSADTQYFGPGTRLTVL.